Shown below are 27 T cell receptor beta chains from a single sample sequenced in a study of technical replicates of blood from a few donors. The assay was immunoSEQ multiplex PCR, and TCRdb's table has in-frame clones only and misses some. The repertoire holds 55,000 to 75,000 clones, with around 91% as singletons. Sequences were obtained from PBMCs. Receptors originate from a human donor in good health. Some clones in this sample may be carry-over from other donors' samples.

The chain employs TRBV25-1 and TRBJ2-1, with D perhaps TRBD1 (5 bases). Trimming cost V 5 bases and J 5 bases, with 13 bases left between them. Germline V gene sequence: CDR1 MGHDK, CDR2 SYGVNS. The length of the CDR3 is 14 residues. The CDR3 loop is CASSPQGWDNEQFF. In nucleotides, the CDR3 is TGTGCCAGCAGTCCCCAGGGCTGGGACAATGAGCAGTTCTTC.

The chain carries TRBV30 and TRBJ1-6; TRBD1 aligns across 7 bases. There are 13 residues in the CDR3. Trimming removed 6 bases from V and 7 bases from J; junction bases left unmatched: 6. Germline V lookup: CDR1 GTSNPN, CDR2 SVGIG (reference sequence). CDR3 nucleotides: TGTGCCTGCAGGGGGGAGTACAATTCACCCCTCCACTTT. It codes for CACRGEYNSPLHF.

The chain recombines TRBV30 with TRBJ1-1; 8 bases map to TRBD1. V shed 4 bases and J 5 bases; nucleotides not matched to a gene: 6. The germline V gene has CDR1 GTSNPN and CDR2 SVGIG (reference sequence). This CDR3 is 13 amino acids long. CDR3 sequence (DNA): TGTGCCTGGACAGGGGGCGACTGGACTGAAGCTTTCTTT. Translating it yields CAWTGGDWTEAFF.

The genes are TRBV7-9 and TRBJ1-1; D perhaps matches TRBD1 (5 bases). The CDR3 has 15 residues. Germline CDR1 is SEHNR and CDR2 is FQNEAQ (reference sequence). Trimming cost V 6 bases and J 10 bases, with 24 bases left between them. The CDR3 sequence: CASRKGGTDSMGAFF. The DNA for the CDR3 is TGTGCCAGCAGGAAAGGCGGGACCGACTCCATGGGAGCTTTCTTT.

In this sample, this clone turned up a few times. The rearrangement links TRBV6-5 to TRBJ2-7; tentative D call: TRBD2 (5 bases). The germline V gene encodes CDR1 MNHEY and CDR2 SVGAGI. Trimming took 5 bases from V and 4 from J, leaving 15 bases between them. The CDR3 covers 14 residues. CDR3 coding DNA: TGTGCCAGCAGTATGGACCGGGATTTATACGAGCAGTACTTC. Protein sequence: CASSMDRDLYEQYF.

For the CDR3, the DNA is TGCGCCAGCAGCTTGGCGGGGGGGATTTCCTACAATGAGCAGTTCTTC. Encoded protein: CASSLAGGISYNEQFF. This chain joins TRBV5-1 and TRBJ2-1; 8 bases line up with TRBD2. Unmatched junction bases numbered 3, after V lost 0 bases and J lost 1 base. Germline values: CDR1 SGHRS, CDR2 YFSETQ. CDR3 length: 16 residues.

The gene calls are TRBV6-1 and TRBJ1-4, with TRBD1 matching 8 bases. The length of the CDR3 is 15 residues. V was pared by 1 base and J by 6 bases, with 4 bases of the junction left unmatched. The germline gives CDR1 MNHNS, CDR2 SASEGT. CDR3 DNA sequence: TGTGCCAGCAGTGAAGTTAGGACAGGGTATGAAAAACTGTTTTTT. Encoded protein: CASSEVRTGYEKLFF.

This chain links TRBV7-2 with TRBJ2-3; D might be TRBD1 (5 bases). This CDR3 has 15 residues. Germline V CDR1 and CDR2: SGHTA, FQGNSA. V lost 5 bases and J 5 bases, leaving 17 bases between the germline ends. The CDR3 spells CASSNLMWGVDTQYF. The CDR3 coding sequence is TGTGCCAGCAGCAACTTAATGTGGGGCGTAGATACGCAGTATTTT.

This clone has a single count. This sequence joins TRBV18 and TRBJ2-3; D is undetermined. Trimming left V 9 bases short and J 3 bases short, with 10 bases between. This CDR3 is built from 12 residues. The germline V gene has CDR1 KGHSH and CDR2 LQKENI. Here the CDR3 reads CASLEPTDTQYF. Written as DNA, the CDR3 is TGTGCCAGTCTAGAACCGACAGATACGCAGTATTTT. The complete variable domain, with remaining parts taken from reference TRBV18 and TRBJ2-3, reads NAGVMQNPRHLVRRRGQEARLRCSPMKGHSHVYWYRQLPEEGLKFMVYLQKENIIDESGMPKERFSAEFPKEGPSILRIQQVVRGDSAAYFCASLEPTDTQYFGPGTRLTVL.

The chain links TRBV7-3 to TRBJ2-3; D perhaps matches TRBD2 (5 bases). V dropped 3 bases and J dropped 0 bases, with 7 bases sitting between them. This CDR3 contains 14 residues. Germline-derived CDR1 and CDR2 are SGHTA and FQGTGA. Here the CDR3 DNA reads TGTGCCAGCAGCTTGGGAGTTAGCACAGATACGCAGTATTTT. The encoded protein is CASSLGVSTDTQYF.

V is TRBV4-1 and J is TRBJ2-3; 7 bases agree with TRBD2. This CDR3 has 14 residues. The V and J ends lost 4 bases and 6 bases, in that order; junction bases with no gene match: 7. Germline CDR1 and CDR2: MGHRA and YSYEKL. The CDR3 nucleotides read TGCGCCAGCAGCCCGGGACTACGCGCTGATACGCAGTATTTT. This translates into CASSPGLRADTQYF.

This chain joins TRBV15 and TRBJ2-3; D unresolved. Germline CDR1 and CDR2: LNHNV and YYDKDF (reference sequence). V was clipped by 0 bases and J by 6 bases, with 7 bases between them. The CDR3 covers 13 residues. The CDR3 DNA reads TGTGCCACCAGCAGAGAGTACTCGGATACGCAGTATTTT. Protein: CATSREYSDTQYF.

This chain uses TRBV7-9 with TRBJ2-7; 7 bases line up with TRBD2. With 5 bases clipped from V and 1 base from J, the junction kept 14 bases outside the gene matches. Germline CDR1 reads SEHNR; CDR2 reads FQNEAQ (reference sequence). The CDR3 consists of 17 residues. DNA of the CDR3: TGTGCCAGCAGCCCAATGACGGGGGAGCGGGGTTCCTACGAGCAGTACTTC. It specifies CASSPMTGERGSYEQYF.

The CDR3 DNA follows: TGTGCCAGCAGCCAAAGGGTAGCAGGGGAAGGGAACACCATATATTTT. Protein sequence: CASSQRVAGEGNTIYF. The chain combines TRBV4-2 with TRBJ1-3, with a possible D match to TRBD1 (6 bases). The V gene's germline CDR1 is LGHNA and CDR2 YNFKEQ. This CDR3 is 16 amino acids long. The V and J ends lost 2 bases and 7 bases respectively, with 18 bases between them.

This chain joins TRBV7-2 and TRBJ2-5; 9 positions agree with TRBD1. The V and J ends lost 6 bases and 5 bases, in that order; junction bases with no gene match: 4. In germline, CDR1 is SGHTA, CDR2 FQGNSA. The CDR3 has 13 residues. CDR3: CASSRDREETQYF. CDR3 in DNA: TGTGCCAGCAGTAGGGACAGGGAGGAGACCCAGTACTTC. The whole variable domain, filled in from reference TRBV7-2 and TRBJ2-5, reads GAGVSQSPSNKVTEKGKDVELRCDPISGHTALYWYRQSLGQGLEFLIYFQGNSAPDKSGLPSDRFSAERTGGSVSTLTIQRTQQEDSAVYLCASSRDREETQYFGPGTRLLVL.

This clone was detected only a few times. J is TRBJ1-1 and V is TRBV7-9; D is uncertain. The V and J ends lost 2 bases and 1 base respectively, with 5 bases between them. There are 13 residues in the CDR3. Germline values: CDR1 SEHNR, CDR2 FQNEAQ (reference sequence). DNA for the CDR3: TGTGCCAGCAGCTTACCCAAGAACACTGAAGCTTTCTTT. This translates into CASSLPKNTEAFF.

The J gene is TRBJ2-7, the V gene TRBV27, with 9 nucleotides matching TRBD1. The CDR3 is 14 residues long. Per germline, CDR1 MNHEY and CDR2 SMNVEV (reference sequence). Unmatched junction bases numbered 4, after V lost 4 bases and J lost 3 bases. CDR3 bases: TGTGCCAGCAGTTCCGGACAGGGGCTCTACGAGCAGTACTTC. Its translation is CASSSGQGLYEQYF.

This CDR3 is CASSLQPGGATGELFF. CDR3 sequence (DNA): TGCGCCAGCAGCTTGCAGCCCGGGGGGGCCACCGGGGAGCTGTTTTTT. The chain carries TRBV5-1 and TRBJ2-2; 8 nucleotides line up with TRBD2. CDR3 length: 16 amino acids. J lost 4 bases, V lost 1 base, and 6 bases had no gene match. Germline values: CDR1 SGHRS, CDR2 YFSETQ.

This chain connects TRBV7-9 to TRBJ2-3; TRBD1 agrees at 10 bases. The germline CDR1 and CDR2 sequences are SEHNR and FQNEAQ (reference sequence). CDR3 length: 15 residues. Losses at the gene ends were 4 bases for V and 6 bases for J; bases not matched to a gene: 7. CDR3 nucleotide sequence: TGTGCCAGCAGCTCCGACAGGGGGCCGTACGATACGCAGTATTTT. This translates into CASSSDRGPYDTQYF.

This chain uses TRBV29-1 with TRBJ2-1, with 9 bases lining up with TRBD1. The germline CDR1 and CDR2 sequences are SQVTM and ANQGSEA. CDR3 length equals 14 residues. After removal of 2 bases from V and 8 bases from J, the junction contained 7 bases not matched to a gene. CDR3 DNA sequence: TGCAGCGTTGAAATCGGGGACAGGGAGGATGAGCAGTTCTTC. This sequence encodes CSVEIGDREDEQFF.

The V call is TRBV11-2, the J call TRBJ2-7, with 12 positions matching TRBD1. The CDR3 contains 14 residues. Germline CDR1 reads SGHAT; CDR2 reads FQNNGV. After removal of 4 bases from V and 6 bases from J, the junction contained 4 bases not matched to a gene. In DNA, the CDR3 is TGTGCCAGCAGCTGGGACAGGGGGCGAGGCGAGCAGTACTTC. Its protein is CASSWDRGRGEQYF.

This clone has just one count. The rearrangement links TRBV6-5 to TRBJ2-7; the match to TRBD2 covers 11 bases. The CDR3 spans 15 residues. V lost 6 bases to trimming and J lost 5 bases; unmatched junction nucleotides: 9. Germline V lookup: CDR1 MNHEY, CDR2 SVGAGI. CDR3 amino acids: CASSPGTSGRDEQYF. The CDR3 nucleotides read TGTGCCAGCAGCCCCGGGACTAGCGGACGGGACGAGCAGTACTTC.

V and J are TRBV4-3 and TRBJ1-2; TRBD1 is a possible D gene (6 bases). V lost 0 bases and J 2 bases, leaving 13 bases between the germline ends. The CDR3 spans 16 residues. The germline V gene has CDR1 LGHNA and CDR2 YSLEER. CDR3 sequence (DNA): TGCGCCAGCAGCCAAGATTATCGGCAGGGGAACTATGGCTACACCTTC. Its translation is CASSQDYRQGNYGYTF.

The rearrangement joins TRBV4-1 to TRBJ2-7; a possible D gene is TRBD1 (5 bases). There are 16 residues in the CDR3. Trimming shortened V by 2 bases and J by 2 bases, and 16 bases separated the two germline ends. Per germline, CDR1 MGHRA and CDR2 YSYEKL. DNA for the CDR3: TGCGCCAGCAGCCAATCCCCGGGTAGGGGAACCTACGAGCAGTACTTC. This sequence encodes CASSQSPGRGTYEQYF.

The chain carries TRBV4-3 and TRBJ2-7, with 9 bases identical to TRBD1. V shed 0 bases, J shed 1 base, and the junction held 4 bases outside the gene matches. The CDR3 has 16 residues. Germline CDR1 is LGHNA and CDR2 is YSLEER. The CDR3 protein is CASSQDRDRDSYEQYF. The CDR3, as DNA: TGCGCCAGCAGCCAAGATAGGGACAGGGATTCCTACGAGCAGTACTTC.

This chain uses TRBV19 with TRBJ2-1, with TRBD1 matching over 8 bases. This CDR3 has 15 residues. Germline loops: CDR1 LNHDA, CDR2 SQIVND (reference sequence). Trimming cost V 5 bases and J 1 base; bases outside gene matches: 4. As DNA, the CDR3 is TGTGCCAGTAGTTGGACAGGGAGGTCCTACAATGAGCAGTTCTTC. This gives the protein CASSWTGRSYNEQFF.

The V gene is TRBV5-6, the J gene TRBJ1-1; 7 nucleotides match TRBD1. Germline CDR1 SGHDT, CDR2 YYEEEE. The CDR3 extends over 14 amino acids. J gave up 1 base and V 4 bases, and 4 bases lay outside the gene matches. CDR3 DNA: TGTGCCAGCAGCACAGGGGATCCGAACACTGAAGCTTTCTTT. Translation: CASSTGDPNTEAFF.